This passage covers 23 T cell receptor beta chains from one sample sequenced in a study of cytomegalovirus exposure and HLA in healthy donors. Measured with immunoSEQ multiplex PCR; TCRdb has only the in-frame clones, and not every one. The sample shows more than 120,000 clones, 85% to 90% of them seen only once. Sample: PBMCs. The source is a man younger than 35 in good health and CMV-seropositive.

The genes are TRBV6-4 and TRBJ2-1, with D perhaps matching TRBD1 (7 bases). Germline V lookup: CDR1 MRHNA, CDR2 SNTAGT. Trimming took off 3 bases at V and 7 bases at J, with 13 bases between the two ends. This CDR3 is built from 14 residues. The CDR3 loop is CASSEMAGGNEQFF. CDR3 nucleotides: TGTGCCAGCAGTGAAATGGCAGGGGGGAATGAGCAGTTCTTC.

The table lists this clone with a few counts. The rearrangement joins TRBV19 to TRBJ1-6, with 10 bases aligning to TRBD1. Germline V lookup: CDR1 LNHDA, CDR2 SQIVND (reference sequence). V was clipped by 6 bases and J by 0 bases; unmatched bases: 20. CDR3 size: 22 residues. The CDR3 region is CASRPPGQGGFFGGSYNSPLHF. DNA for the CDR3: TGTGCCAGTAGACCACCCGGACAGGGGGGTTTCTTCGGCGGCTCCTATAATTCACCCCTCCACTTT.

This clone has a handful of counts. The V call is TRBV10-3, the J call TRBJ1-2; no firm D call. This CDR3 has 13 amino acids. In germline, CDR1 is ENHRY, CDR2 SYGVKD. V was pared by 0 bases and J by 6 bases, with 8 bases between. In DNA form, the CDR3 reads TGTGCCATCAGTGAGTCTTCCTCCGATGGCTACACCTTC. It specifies CAISESSSDGYTF.

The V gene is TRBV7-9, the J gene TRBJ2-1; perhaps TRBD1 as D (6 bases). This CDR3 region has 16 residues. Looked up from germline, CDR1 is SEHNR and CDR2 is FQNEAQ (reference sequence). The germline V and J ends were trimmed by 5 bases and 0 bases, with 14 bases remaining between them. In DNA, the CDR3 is TGTGCCAGCAGCCCTCCCAACAGGGCCTCCTACAATGAGCAGTTCTTC. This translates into CASSPPNRASYNEQFF.

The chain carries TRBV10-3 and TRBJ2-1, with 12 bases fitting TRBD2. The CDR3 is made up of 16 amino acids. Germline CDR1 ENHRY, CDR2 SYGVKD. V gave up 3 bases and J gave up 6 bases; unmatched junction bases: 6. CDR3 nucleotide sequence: TGTGCCATCAGTGACCTGACTAGCGGGGGAAGCAATGAGCAGTTCTTC. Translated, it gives CAISDLTSGGSNEQFF.

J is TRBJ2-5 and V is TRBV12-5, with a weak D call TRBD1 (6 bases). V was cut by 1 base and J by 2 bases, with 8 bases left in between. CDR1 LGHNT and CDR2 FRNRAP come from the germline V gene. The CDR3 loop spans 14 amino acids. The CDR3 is CASGLGTAQETQYF. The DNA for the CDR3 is TGTGCTAGTGGTTTGGGGACAGCTCAAGAGACCCAGTACTTC. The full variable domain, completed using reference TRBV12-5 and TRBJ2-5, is DARVTQTPRHKVTEMGQEVTMRCQPILGHNTVFWYRQTMMQGLELLAYFRNRAPLDDSGMPKDRFSAEMPDATLATLKIQPSEPRDSAVYFCASGLGTAQETQYFGPGTRLLVL.

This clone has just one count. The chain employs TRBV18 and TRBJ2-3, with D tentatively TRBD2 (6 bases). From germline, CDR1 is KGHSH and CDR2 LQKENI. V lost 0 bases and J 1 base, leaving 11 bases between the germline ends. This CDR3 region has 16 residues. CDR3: CASSPPDGRRTDTQYF. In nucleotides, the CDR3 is TGTGCCAGCTCACCACCGGACGGGAGACGCACAGATACGCAGTATTTT.

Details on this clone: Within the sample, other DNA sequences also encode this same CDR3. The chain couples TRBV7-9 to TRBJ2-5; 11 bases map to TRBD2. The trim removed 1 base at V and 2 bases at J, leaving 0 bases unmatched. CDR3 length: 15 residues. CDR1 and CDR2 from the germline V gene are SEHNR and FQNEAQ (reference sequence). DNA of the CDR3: TGTGCCAGCAGCTTAGGACTAGCGGGACAAGAGACCCAGTACTTC. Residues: CASSLGLAGQETQYF.

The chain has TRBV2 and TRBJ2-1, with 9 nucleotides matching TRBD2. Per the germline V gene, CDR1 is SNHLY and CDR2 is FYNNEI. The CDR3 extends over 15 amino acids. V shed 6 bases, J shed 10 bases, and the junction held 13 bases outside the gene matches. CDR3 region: CASRGSGGSLLEQFF. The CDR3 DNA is TGTGCCAGCAGAGGAAGCGGGGGGTCCCTGTTGGAGCAGTTCTTC.

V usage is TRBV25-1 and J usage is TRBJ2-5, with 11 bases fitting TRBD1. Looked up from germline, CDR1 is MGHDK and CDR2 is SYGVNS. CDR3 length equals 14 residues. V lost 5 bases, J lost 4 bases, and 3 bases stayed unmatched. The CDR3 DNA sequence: TGTGCCAGCAGTATCGGACAGGGGGCAGAGACCCAGTACTTC. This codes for CASSIGQGAETQYF. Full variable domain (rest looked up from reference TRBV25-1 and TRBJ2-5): EADIYQTPRYLVIGTGKKITLECSQTMGHDKMYWYQQDPGMELHLIHYSYGVNSTEKGDLSSESTVSRIRTEHFPLTLESARPSHTSQYLCASSIGQGAETQYFGPGTRLLVL.

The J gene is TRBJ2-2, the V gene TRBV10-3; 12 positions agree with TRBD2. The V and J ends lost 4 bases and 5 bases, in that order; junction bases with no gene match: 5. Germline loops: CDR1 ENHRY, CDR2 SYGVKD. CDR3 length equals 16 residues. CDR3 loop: CAISGLAGVRTGELFF. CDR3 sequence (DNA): TGTGCCATCAGTGGACTAGCGGGAGTGCGGACCGGGGAGCTGTTTTTT.

CDR3 in DNA: TGTGCCAGCAGCTCGGGTAGCCGAGAGACCCAGTACTTC. Protein product: CASSSGSRETQYF. This chain joins TRBV11-3 and TRBJ2-5; D not certain. The V gene lost 4 bases and the J gene lost 4 bases, with 10 bases spanning the gap. This CDR3 has 13 residues. The germline V gene encodes CDR1 SGHNT and CDR2 YENEEA.

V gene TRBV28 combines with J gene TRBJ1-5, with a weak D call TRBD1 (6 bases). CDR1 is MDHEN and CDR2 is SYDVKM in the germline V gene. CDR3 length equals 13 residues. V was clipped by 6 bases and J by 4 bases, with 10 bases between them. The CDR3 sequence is CASRQGPNQPQHF. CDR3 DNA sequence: TGTGCCAGCAGACAGGGCCCTAATCAGCCCCAGCATTTT.

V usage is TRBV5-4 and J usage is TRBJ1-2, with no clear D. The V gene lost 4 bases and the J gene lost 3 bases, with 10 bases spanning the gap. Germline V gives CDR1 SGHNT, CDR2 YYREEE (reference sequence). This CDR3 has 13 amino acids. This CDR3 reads CASSLSGYYGYTF. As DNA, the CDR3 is TGTGCCAGCAGCCTGAGCGGCTACTATGGCTACACCTTC.

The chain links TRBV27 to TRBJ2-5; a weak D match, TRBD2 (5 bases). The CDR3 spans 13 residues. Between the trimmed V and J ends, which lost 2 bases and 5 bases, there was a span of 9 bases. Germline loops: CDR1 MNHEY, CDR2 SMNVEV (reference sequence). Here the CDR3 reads CASSLGRRETQYF. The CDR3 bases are TGTGCCAGCAGTTTAGGTCGGAGGGAGACCCAGTACTTC.

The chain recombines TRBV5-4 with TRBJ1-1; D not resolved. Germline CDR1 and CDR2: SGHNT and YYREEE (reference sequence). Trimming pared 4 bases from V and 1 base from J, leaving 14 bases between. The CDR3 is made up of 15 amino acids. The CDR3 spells CASSKSAVGNTEAFF. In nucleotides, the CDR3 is TGTGCCAGCAGCAAATCAGCGGTAGGGAACACTGAAGCTTTCTTT.

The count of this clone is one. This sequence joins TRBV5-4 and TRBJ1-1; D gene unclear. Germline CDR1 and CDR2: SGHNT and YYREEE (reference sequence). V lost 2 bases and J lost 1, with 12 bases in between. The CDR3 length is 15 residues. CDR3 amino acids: CASSFPEVSNTEAFF. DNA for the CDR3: TGTGCCAGCAGCTTTCCTGAGGTTTCGAACACTGAAGCTTTCTTT.

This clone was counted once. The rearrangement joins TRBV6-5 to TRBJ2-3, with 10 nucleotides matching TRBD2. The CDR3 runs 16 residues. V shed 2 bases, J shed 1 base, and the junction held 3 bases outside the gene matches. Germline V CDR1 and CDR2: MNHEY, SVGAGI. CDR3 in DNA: TGTGCCAGCAGTTACGGGACTAGCGCACGCACAGATACGCAGTATTTT. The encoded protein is CASSYGTSARTDTQYF.

The CDR3 reads CASSFGGQNQAGNTIYF. The CDR3 nucleotides are TGCGCCAGCAGCTTTGGGGGACAAAACCAGGCTGGAAACACCATATATTTT. V and J are TRBV5-1 and TRBJ1-3, with a weak D call TRBD1 (6 bases). V lost 2 bases and J lost 2, with 17 bases in between. The germline CDR1 and CDR2 sequences are SGHRS and YFSETQ. This CDR3 region has 17 residues. The variable domain in full, with the rest retrieved from reference TRBV5-1 and TRBJ1-3, is KAGVTQTPRYLIKTRGQQVTLSCSPISGHRSVSWYQQTPGQGLQFLFEYFSETQRNKGNFPGRFSGRQFSNSRSEMNVSTLELGDSALYLCASSFGGQNQAGNTIYFGEGSWLTVV.

CDR3 amino acids: CASSAGGPSGYNEQFF. The CDR3 DNA reads as TGTGCCAGCAGCGCGGGCGGGCCTAGCGGGTACAATGAGCAGTTCTTC. The chain carries TRBV11-2 and TRBJ2-1; 8 bases agree with TRBD2. CDR3 length equals 16 residues. Germline CDR1 is SGHAT and CDR2 is FQNNGV. V lost 5 bases to trimming and J lost 4 bases; unmatched junction nucleotides: 10.

The CDR3 DNA reads as TGCGCCAGCAGCCAAGGGCCCGGGAAATCCTACGAGCAGTACTTC. Its translation: CASSQGPGKSYEQYF. The genes are TRBV4-1 and TRBJ2-7; possible D gene TRBD2, 5 bases. Germline values: CDR1 MGHRA, CDR2 YSYEKL. The CDR3 length is 15 residues. With 1 base removed from V and 1 base from J, the gap between germline ends came to 11 bases.

In DNA, the CDR3 is TGTGCCAGCAGTTTCTACGGGACAGGAGCCTACGAGCAGTACTTC. This sequence encodes CASSFYGTGAYEQYF. The J gene is TRBJ2-7, the V gene TRBV27; 8 bases match TRBD1. This CDR3 has 15 amino acids. The trim removed 3 bases at V and 2 bases at J, leaving 6 bases unmatched. The germline V gene encodes CDR1 MNHEY and CDR2 SMNVEV (reference sequence).

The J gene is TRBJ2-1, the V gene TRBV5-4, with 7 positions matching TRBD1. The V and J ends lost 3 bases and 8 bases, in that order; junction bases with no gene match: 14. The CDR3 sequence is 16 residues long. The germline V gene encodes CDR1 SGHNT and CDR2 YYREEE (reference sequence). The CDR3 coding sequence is TGTGCCAGCAGCTACCGAGGGGGCGGCTTTAGCGATGAGCAGTTCTTC. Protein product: CASSYRGGGFSDEQFF.